A selection of T cell receptor beta chains follows, all from one sample in a study of T cells in Graves' hyperthyroidism and ophthalmopathy. MiXCR, applied by TCRdb to the multiplex PCR reads, yields one record per CDR3 protein. Of 700,000 to 850,000 distinct CDR3 sequences listed, just over 35% are singletons. Sequencing was done on a sample of blood. These receptors originate from a woman between 40 and 55 years old with Graves' hyperthyroidism. Each CDR3 is given with its conserved first and last residue.

j_call: TRBJ2-3
v_call: TRBV6-5
cdr3_aa: CASSYGGSGTQYF

j_call: TRBJ2-7
v_call: TRBV29-1
cdr3_aa: CSVHGSRDSSYEQYF

j_call: TRBJ2-7
v_call: TRBV12-5
cdr3_aa: CASGPASAEQSYEQYF

j_call: TRBJ1-2
v_call: TRBV15
cdr3_aa: CATSSSGQDYGYTF

j_call: TRBJ2-7
v_call: TRBV19
cdr3_aa: CASSIWSGQGYEQYF

j_call: TRBJ2-7
v_call: TRBV7-2
cdr3_aa: CASSQVPGGIVYEQYF

j_call: TRBJ2-5
v_call: TRBV29-1
cdr3_aa: CSVSGTWETQYF

j_call: TRBJ2-7
v_call: TRBV6-5
cdr3_aa: CATSETGNYEQYF

j_call: TRBJ1-2
v_call: TRBV14
cdr3_aa: CASSQDHSRGGYTF

j_call: TRBJ1-1
v_call: TRBV10-3
cdr3_aa: CAISESTWPPGAKAFF

j_call: TRBJ2-5
v_call: TRBV20-1
cdr3_aa: CSAMGLAGRQETQYF

j_call: TRBJ2-3
v_call: TRBV29-1
cdr3_aa: CSVGSTDTQYF

j_call: TRBJ2-2
v_call: TRBV20-1
cdr3_aa: CSAVPGLANTGELFF

j_call: TRBJ2-5
v_call: TRBV7-8
cdr3_aa: CASSYFRTGLFQETQYF

j_call: TRBJ2-7
v_call: TRBV19
cdr3_aa: CASSMTDVSYEQYF

j_call: TRBJ2-5
v_call: TRBV7-9
cdr3_aa: CTSSLGTAPYQETQYF

j_call: TRBJ2-5
v_call: TRBV7-3
cdr3_aa: CASSLTWGKETQYF

j_call: TRBJ2-5
v_call: TRBV29-1
cdr3_aa: CSVEDPGFAETQYF

j_call: TRBJ1-5
v_call: TRBV6-4
cdr3_aa: CASSATDDSNQPQHF

j_call: TRBJ2-7
v_call: TRBV10-2
cdr3_aa: CASSSWPGGTSYEQYF

j_call: TRBJ2-7
v_call: TRBV7-8
cdr3_aa: CASSYKGDTSYEQYF

j_call: TRBJ1-5
v_call: TRBV10-3
cdr3_aa: CASSTAGRWSNQPQHF

j_call: TRBJ2-7
v_call: TRBV7-9
cdr3_aa: CASNKGRSDSKPYEQYF

j_call: TRBJ1-2
v_call: TRBV6-6
cdr3_aa: CASSYGRSSNYGYTF

j_call: TRBJ2-7
v_call: TRBV15
cdr3_aa: CATSRLGDEQYF

j_call: TRBJ1-2
v_call: TRBV19
cdr3_aa: CASSISQGSYTF

j_call: TRBJ1-1
v_call: TRBV7-2
cdr3_aa: CASSPTSSPNTEAFF

j_call: TRBJ1-2
v_call: TRBV28
cdr3_aa: CASSLTSYGYTF

j_call: TRBJ1-5
v_call: TRBV19
cdr3_aa: CASSIDKGQGYQPQHF

j_call: TRBJ1-1
v_call: TRBV7-9
cdr3_aa: CASSLFTAGDETFF

j_call: TRBJ2-3
v_call: TRBV7-3
cdr3_aa: CASSLTFPDTQYF

j_call: TRBJ1-4
v_call: TRBV4-1
cdr3_aa: CASSGPRNEKLFF

j_call: TRBJ2-1
v_call: TRBV7-3
cdr3_aa: CASSAPSGSYNEQFF

j_call: TRBJ1-1
v_call: TRBV5-6
cdr3_aa: CASSYRGQGAVTEAFF

j_call: TRBJ2-6
v_call: TRBV7-2
cdr3_aa: CASSSGQPSGANVLTF

j_call: TRBJ2-3
v_call: TRBV6-6
cdr3_aa: CASSTRTSGYTDTQYF

j_call: TRBJ2-7
v_call: TRBV29-1
cdr3_aa: CSVEWVSAGVPYEQYF

j_call: TRBJ1-6
v_call: TRBV14
cdr3_aa: CASSPADKPSSYNSPLHF

j_call: TRBJ1-5
v_call: TRBV27
cdr3_aa: CASSILGEGNQPQHF

j_call: TRBJ1-1
v_call: TRBV6-6
cdr3_aa: CASSSQRTLNTEAFF

j_call: TRBJ2-7
v_call: TRBV10-3
cdr3_aa: CAILRELSGYEQYF

j_call: TRBJ1-6
v_call: TRBV7-2
cdr3_aa: CASSLVRIDSPLHF

j_call: TRBJ1-1
v_call: TRBV5-1
cdr3_aa: CASSLVQGYSEAFF

j_call: TRBJ2-7
v_call: TRBV5-1
cdr3_aa: CASSLEGRYYEQYF

j_call: TRBJ1-6
v_call: TRBV11-1
cdr3_aa: CASSTGEGLGHSPLHF

j_call: TRBJ2-7
v_call: TRBV7-8
cdr3_aa: CAWSVLTSGTSYEQYF

j_call: TRBJ2-5
v_call: TRBV15
cdr3_aa: CATSSPDRPRGETQYF

j_call: TRBJ2-7
v_call: TRBV10-3
cdr3_aa: CAISESTGGGSYEQYF

j_call: TRBJ1-1
v_call: TRBV5-1
cdr3_aa: CASSLKGTGGALF

j_call: TRBJ2-3
v_call: TRBV15
cdr3_aa: CATSRGQGADTQYF

j_call: TRBJ2-7
v_call: TRBV6-5
cdr3_aa: CASRPDRDLGEQYF

j_call: TRBJ1-1
v_call: TRBV7-2
cdr3_aa: CASSLTRPTEAFF

j_call: TRBJ1-1
v_call: TRBV7-9
cdr3_aa: CASSSQGQGGVFF

j_call: TRBJ1-1
v_call: TRBV29-1
cdr3_aa: CSVAGVEAFF

j_call: TRBJ2-2
v_call: TRBV5-1
cdr3_aa: CASSLRTGSQGGELFF

j_call: TRBJ2-2
v_call: TRBV4-2
cdr3_aa: CASRRTSGGAENTGELFF

j_call: TRBJ2-6
v_call: TRBV19
cdr3_aa: CASSSTGSGANVLTF

j_call: TRBJ1-6
v_call: TRBV9
cdr3_aa: CASSETPGGGNSPLHF

j_call: TRBJ1-5
v_call: TRBV7-6
cdr3_aa: CASSPLGGLSGGQPQHF